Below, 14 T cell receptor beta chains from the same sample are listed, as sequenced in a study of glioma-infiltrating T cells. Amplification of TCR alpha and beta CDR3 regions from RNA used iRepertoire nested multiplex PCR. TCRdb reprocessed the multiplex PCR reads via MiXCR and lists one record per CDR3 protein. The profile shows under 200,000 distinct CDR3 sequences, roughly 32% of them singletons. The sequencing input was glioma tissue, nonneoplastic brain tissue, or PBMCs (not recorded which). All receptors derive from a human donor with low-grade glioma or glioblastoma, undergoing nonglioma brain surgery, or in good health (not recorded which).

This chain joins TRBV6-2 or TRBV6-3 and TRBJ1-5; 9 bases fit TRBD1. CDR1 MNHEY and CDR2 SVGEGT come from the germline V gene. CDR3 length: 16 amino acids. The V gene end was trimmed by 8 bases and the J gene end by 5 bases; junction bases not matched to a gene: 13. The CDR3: CASGGGGGQGHQPQHF. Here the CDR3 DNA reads TGTGCCAGCGGGGGGGGGGGGGGACAGGGCCATCAGCCCCAGCATTTT.

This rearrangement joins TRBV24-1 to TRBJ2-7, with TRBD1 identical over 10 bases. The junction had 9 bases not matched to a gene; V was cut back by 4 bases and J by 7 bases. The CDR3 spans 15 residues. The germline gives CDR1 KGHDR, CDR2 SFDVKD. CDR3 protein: CATSDWGTGVGEQYF. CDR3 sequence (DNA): TGTGCCACCAGTGACTGGGGGACAGGGGTAGGGGAGCAGTACTTC.

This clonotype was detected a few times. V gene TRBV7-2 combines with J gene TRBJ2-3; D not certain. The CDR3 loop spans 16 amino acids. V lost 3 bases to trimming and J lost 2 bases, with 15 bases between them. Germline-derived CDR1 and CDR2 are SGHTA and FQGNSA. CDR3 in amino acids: CASSFLTQAFTDTQYF. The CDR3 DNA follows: TGTGCCAGCAGCTTTCTTACCCAGGCCTTCACAGATACGCAGTATTTT. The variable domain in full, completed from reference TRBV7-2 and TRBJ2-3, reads GAGVSQSPSNKVTEKGKDVELRCDPISGHTALYWYRQSLGQGLEFLIYFQGNSAPDKSGLPSDRFSAERTGGSVSTLTIQRTQQEDSAVYLCASSFLTQAFTDTQYFGPGTRLTVL.

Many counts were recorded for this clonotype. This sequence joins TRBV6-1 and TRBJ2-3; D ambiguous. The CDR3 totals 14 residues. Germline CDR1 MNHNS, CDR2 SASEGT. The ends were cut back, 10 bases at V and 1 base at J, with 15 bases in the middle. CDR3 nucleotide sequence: TGTGCCACCCGGTCTATATCTCGCACAGATACGCAGTATTTT. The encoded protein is CATRSISRTDTQYF.

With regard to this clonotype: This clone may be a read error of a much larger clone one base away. The DNA for the CDR3 is TGTGCCAGCAGACTTGACGCCGGAGCGGGCGAGCAGTACTTC. Protein product: CASRLDAGAGEQYF. This chain uses TRBV3-1 with TRBJ2-7; tentatively, D is TRBD2 (6 bases). This CDR3 is built from 14 residues. Germline-derived CDR1 and CDR2 are LGHDT and YNNKEL (reference sequence). Trimming removed 6 bases from V and 6 bases from J, with 18 bases in between.

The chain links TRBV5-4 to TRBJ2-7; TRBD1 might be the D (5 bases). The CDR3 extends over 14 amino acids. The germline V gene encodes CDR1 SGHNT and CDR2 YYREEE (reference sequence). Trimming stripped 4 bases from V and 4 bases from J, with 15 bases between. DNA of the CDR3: TGTGCCAGCAGCCGTTGGGCAGGGTCTTACGAGCAGTACTTC. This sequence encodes CASSRWAGSYEQYF.

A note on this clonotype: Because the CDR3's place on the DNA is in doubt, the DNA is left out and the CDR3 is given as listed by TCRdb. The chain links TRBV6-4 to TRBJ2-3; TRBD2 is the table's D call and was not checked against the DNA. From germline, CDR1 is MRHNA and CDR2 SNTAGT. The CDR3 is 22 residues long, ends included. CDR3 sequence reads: CASSFYICSARDAADPTDTQYF.

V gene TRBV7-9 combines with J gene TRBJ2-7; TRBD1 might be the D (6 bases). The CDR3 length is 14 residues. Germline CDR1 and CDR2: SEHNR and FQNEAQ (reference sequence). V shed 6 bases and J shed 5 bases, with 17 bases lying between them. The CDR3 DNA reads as TGTGCCAGCAGAAGAGCAGGGGCTTCAGACGAGCAGTACTTC. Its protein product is CASRRAGASDEQYF.

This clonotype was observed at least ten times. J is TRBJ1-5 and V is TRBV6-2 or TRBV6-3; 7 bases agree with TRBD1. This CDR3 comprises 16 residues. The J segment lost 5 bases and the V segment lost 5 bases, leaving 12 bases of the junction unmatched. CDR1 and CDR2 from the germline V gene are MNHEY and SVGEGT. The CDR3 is CASSQRNRGRYQPQHF. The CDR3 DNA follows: TGTGCCAGCAGTCAAAGAAACAGGGGAAGATATCAGCCCCAGCATTTT.

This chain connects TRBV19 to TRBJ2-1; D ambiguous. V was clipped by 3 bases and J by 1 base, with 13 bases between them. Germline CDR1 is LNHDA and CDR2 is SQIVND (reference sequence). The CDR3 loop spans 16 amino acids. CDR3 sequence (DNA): TGTGCCAGTAGTATTGGGTGGGGATGGTCCTACAATGAGCAGTTCTTC. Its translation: CASSIGWGWSYNEQFF.

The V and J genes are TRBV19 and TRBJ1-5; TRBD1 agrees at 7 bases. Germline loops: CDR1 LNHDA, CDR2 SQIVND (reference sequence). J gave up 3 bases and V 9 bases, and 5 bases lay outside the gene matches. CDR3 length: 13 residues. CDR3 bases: TGTGCCAGCACAGGGGCCTCCAATCAGCCCCAGCATTTT. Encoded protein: CASTGASNQPQHF.

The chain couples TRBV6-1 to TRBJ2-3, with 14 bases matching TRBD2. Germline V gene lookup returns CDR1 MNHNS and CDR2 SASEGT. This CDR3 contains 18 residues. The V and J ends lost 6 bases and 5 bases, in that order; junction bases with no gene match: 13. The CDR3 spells CASSIKPGLAGDQDTQYF. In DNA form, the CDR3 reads TGTGCCAGCAGCATAAAGCCGGGACTAGCGGGAGACCAAGATACGCAGTATTTT.

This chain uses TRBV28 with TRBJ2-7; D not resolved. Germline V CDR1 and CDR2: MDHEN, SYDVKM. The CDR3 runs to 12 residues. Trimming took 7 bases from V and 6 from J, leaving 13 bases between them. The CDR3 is CASIPTIGEQYF. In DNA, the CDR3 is TGTGCCAGCATCCCAACCATCGGCGAGCAGTACTTC.

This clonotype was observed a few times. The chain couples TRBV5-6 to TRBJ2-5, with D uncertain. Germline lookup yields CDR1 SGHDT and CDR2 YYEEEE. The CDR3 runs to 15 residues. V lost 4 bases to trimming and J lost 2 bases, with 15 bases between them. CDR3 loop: CASSPLERRQETQYF. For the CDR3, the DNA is TGTGCCAGCAGCCCGCTCGAGCGACGACAAGAGACCCAGTACTTC.